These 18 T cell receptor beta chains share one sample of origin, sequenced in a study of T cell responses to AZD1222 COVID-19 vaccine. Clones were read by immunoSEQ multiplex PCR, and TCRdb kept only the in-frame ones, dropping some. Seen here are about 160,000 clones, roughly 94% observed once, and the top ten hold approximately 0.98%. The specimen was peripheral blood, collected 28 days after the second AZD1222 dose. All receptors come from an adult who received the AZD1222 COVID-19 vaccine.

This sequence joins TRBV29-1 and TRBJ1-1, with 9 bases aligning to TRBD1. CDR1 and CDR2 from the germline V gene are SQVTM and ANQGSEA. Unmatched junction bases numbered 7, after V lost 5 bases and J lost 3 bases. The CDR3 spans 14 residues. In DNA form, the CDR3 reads TGCAGCGTTCGACAGGGGGAACGGTACACTGAAGCTTTCTTT. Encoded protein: CSVRQGERYTEAFF.

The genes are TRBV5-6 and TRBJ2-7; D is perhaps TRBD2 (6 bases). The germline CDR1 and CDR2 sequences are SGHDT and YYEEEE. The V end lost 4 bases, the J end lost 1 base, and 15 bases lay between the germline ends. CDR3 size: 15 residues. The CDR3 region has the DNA TGTGCCAGCAGCACCGACATGGGGAGGTCCTACGAGCAGTACTTC. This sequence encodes CASSTDMGRSYEQYF.

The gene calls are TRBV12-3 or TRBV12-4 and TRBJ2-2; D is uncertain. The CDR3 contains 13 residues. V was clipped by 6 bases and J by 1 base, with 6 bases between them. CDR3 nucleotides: TGTGCCAGCAGGACGGTGAACACCGGGGAGCTGTTTTTT. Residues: CASRTVNTGELFF.

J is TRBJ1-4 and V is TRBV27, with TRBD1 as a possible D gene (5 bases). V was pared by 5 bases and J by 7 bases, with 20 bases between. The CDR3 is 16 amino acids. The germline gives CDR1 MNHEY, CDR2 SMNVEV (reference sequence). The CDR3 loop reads CASSPLGGGDSEKLFF. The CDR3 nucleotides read TGTGCCAGCAGTCCCCTGGGGGGAGGTGACAGTGAAAAACTGTTTTTT. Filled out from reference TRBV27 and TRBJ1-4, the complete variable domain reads EAQVTQNPRYLITVTGKKLTVTCSQNMNHEYMSWYRQDPGLGLRQIYYSMNVEVTDKGDVPEGYKVSRKEKRNFPLILESPSPNQTSLYFCASSPLGGGDSEKLFFGSGTQLSVL.

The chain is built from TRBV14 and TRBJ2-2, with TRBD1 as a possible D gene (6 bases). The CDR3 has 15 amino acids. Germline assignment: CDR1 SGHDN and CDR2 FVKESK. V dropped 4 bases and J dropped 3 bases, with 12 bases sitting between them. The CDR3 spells CASSPWDIYTGELFF. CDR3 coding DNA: TGTGCCAGCAGCCCTTGGGACATATACACCGGGGAGCTGTTTTTT.

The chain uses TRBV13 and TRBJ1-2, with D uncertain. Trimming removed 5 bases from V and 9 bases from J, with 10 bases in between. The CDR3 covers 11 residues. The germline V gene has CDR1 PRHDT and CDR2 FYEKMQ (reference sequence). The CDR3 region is CASSTGNSYTF. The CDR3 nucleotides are TGTGCCAGCAGCACGGGGAATAGCTACACCTTC. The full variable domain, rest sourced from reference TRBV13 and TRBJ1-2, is AAGVIQSPRHLIKEKRETATLKCYPIPRHDTVYWYQQGPGQDPQFLISFYEKMQSDKGSIPDRFSAQQFSDYHSELNMSSLELGDSALYFCASSTGNSYTFGSGTRLTVV.

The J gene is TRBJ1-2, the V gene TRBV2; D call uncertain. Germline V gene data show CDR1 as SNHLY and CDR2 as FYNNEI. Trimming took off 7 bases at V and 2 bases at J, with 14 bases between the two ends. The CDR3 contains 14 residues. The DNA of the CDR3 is TGTGCCAGCATCAGCGGCGGACCAAACTATGGCTACACCTTC. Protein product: CASISGGPNYGYTF.

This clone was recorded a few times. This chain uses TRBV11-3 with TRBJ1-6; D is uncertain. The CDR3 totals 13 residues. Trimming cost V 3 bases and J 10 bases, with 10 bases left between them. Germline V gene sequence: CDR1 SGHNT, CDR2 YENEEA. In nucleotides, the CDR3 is TGTGCCAGCAGCTTCGGTACAGACTCACCCCTCCACTTT. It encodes CASSFGTDSPLHF. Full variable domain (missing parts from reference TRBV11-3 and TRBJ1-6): EAGVVQSPRYKIIEKKQPVAFWCNPISGHNTLYWYLQNLGQGPELLIRYENEEAVDDSQLPKDRFSAERLKGVDSTLKIQPAELGDSAVYLCASSFGTDSPLHFGNGTRLTVT.

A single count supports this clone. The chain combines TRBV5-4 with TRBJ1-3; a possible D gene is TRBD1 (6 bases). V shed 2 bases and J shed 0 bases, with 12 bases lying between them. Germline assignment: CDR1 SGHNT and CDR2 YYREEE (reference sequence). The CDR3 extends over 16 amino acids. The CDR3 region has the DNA TGTGCCAGCAGCTTTTCGACAGGCTACTCTGGAAACACCATATATTTT. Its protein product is CASSFSTGYSGNTIYF.

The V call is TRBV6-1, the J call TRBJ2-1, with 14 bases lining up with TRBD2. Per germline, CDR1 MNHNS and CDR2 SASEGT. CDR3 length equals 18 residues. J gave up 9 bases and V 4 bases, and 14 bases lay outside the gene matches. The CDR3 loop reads CASSALPGLAGVLGEQFF. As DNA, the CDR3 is TGTGCCAGCAGTGCCTTACCGGGACTAGCGGGGGTACTCGGTGAGCAGTTCTTC.

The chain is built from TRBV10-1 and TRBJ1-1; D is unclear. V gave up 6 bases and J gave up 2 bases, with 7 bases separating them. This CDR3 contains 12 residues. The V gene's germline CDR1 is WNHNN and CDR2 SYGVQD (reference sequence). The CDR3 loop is CASRPANTEAFF. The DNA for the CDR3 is TGCGCCAGCAGACCAGCAAACACTGAAGCTTTCTTT.

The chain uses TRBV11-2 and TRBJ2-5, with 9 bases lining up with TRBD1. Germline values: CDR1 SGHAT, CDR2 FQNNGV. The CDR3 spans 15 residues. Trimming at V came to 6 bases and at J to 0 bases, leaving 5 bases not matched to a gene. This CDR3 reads CASRFGDRDQETQYF. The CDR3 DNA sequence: TGTGCCAGCAGATTTGGGGACAGGGACCAAGAGACCCAGTACTTC.

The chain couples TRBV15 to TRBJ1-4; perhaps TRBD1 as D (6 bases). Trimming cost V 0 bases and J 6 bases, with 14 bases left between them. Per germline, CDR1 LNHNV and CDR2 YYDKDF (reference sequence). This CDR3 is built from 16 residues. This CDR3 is CATSRDVGRGHEKLFF. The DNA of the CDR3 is TGTGCCACCAGCAGAGATGTAGGCAGGGGCCATGAAAAACTGTTTTTT.

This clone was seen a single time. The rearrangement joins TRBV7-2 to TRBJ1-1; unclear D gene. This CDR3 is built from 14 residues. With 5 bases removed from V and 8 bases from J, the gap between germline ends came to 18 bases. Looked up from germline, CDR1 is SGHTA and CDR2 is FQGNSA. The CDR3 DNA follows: TGTGCCAGCAGCGATTCCCCGGGGATTCGAGAAGCTTTCTTT. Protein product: CASSDSPGIREAFF.

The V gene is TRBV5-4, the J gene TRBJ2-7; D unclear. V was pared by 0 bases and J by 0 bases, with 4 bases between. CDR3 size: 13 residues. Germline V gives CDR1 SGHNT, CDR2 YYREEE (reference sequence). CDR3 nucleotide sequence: TGTGCCAGCAGCTTGGGGAGCTCCTACGAGCAGTACTTC. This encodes CASSLGSSYEQYF.

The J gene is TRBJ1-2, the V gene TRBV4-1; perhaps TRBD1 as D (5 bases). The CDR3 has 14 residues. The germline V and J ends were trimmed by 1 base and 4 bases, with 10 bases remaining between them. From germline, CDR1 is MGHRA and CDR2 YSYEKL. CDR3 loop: CASSQATAPYGYTF. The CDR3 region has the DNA TGCGCCAGCAGCCAAGCGACAGCCCCCTATGGCTACACCTTC.

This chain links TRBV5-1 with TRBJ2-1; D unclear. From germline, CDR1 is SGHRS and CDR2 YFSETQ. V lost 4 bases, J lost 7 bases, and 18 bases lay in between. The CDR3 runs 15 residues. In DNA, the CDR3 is TGCGCCAGCAGCCTCGACTCTCACTTGGGGAATGAGCAGTTCTTC. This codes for CASSLDSHLGNEQFF.

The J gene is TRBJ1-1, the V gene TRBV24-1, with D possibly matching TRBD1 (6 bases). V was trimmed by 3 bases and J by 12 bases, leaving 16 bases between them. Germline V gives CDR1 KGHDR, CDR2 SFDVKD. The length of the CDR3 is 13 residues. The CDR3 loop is CATSDGPQGKPFF. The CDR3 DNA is TGTGCCACCAGTGATGGACCCCAGGGGAAACCTTTCTTT.